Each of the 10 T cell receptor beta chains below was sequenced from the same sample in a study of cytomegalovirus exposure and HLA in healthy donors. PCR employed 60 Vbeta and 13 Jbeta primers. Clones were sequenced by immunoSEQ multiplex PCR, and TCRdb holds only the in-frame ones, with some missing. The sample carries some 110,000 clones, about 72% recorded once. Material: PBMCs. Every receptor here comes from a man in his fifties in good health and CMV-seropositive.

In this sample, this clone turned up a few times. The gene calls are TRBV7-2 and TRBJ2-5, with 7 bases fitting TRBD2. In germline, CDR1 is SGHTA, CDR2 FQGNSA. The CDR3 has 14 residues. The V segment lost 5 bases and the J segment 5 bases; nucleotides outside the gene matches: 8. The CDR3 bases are TGTGCCAGCAGCCGGAGCGGGAACGGGGAGACCCAGTACTTC. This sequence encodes CASSRSGNGETQYF. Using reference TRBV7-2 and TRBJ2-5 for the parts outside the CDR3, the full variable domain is GAGVSQSPSNKVTEKGKDVELRCDPISGHTALYWYRQSLGQGLEFLIYFQGNSAPDKSGLPSDRFSAERTGGSVSTLTIQRTQQEDSAVYLCASSRSGNGETQYFGPGTRLLVL.

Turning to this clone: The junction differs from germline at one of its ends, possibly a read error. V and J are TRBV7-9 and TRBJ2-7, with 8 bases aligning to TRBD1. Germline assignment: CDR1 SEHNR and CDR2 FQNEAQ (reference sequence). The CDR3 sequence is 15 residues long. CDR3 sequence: CSSSPQGAGGYEQYF. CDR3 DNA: TGTTCCAGCAGCCCCCAGGGGGCAGGGGGTTACGAGCAGTACTTC.

The CDR3 loop reads CASSLTGGSGEQFF. The CDR3 DNA reads TGTGCCAGCAGCTTAACGGGCGGGAGTGGTGAGCAGTTCTTC. The V call is TRBV11-3, the J call TRBJ2-1; TRBD2 matches 7 bases. V was clipped by 2 bases and J by 9 bases; unmatched bases: 7. The germline CDR1 and CDR2 sequences are SGHNT and YENEEA. The CDR3 is 14 residues long. Combining the CDR3 with reference TRBV11-3 and TRBJ2-1 gives the whole variable domain EAGVVQSPRYKIIEKKQPVAFWCNPISGHNTLYWYLQNLGQGPELLIRYENEEAVDDSQLPKDRFSAERLKGVDSTLKIQPAELGDSAVYLCASSLTGGSGEQFFGPGTRLTVL.

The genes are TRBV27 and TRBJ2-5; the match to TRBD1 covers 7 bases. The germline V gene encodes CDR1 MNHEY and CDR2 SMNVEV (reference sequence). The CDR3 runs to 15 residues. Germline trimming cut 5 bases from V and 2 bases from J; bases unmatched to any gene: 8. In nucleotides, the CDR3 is TGTGCCAGCAGTCCCAGGACAGGTTTACAAGAGACCCAGTACTTC. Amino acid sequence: CASSPRTGLQETQYF.

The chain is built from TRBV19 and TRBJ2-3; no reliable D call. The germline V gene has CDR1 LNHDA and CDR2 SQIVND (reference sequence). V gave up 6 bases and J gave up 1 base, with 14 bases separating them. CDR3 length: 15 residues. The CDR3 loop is CASRSRKLGTDTQYF. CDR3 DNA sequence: TGTGCCAGTAGATCCAGGAAGCTGGGCACAGATACGCAGTATTTT.

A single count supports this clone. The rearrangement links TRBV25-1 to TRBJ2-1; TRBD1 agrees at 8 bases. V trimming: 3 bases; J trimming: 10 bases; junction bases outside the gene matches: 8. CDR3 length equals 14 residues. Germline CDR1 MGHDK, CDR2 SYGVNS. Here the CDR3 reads CASSDLGQAREQFF. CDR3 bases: TGTGCCAGCAGTGACCTGGGACAGGCAAGGGAGCAGTTCTTC.

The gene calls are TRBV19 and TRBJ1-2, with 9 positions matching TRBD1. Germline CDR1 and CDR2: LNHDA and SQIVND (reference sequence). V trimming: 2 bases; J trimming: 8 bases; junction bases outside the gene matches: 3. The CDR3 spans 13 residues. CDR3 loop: CASSISTGGGYTF. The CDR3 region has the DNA TGTGCCAGTAGTATATCGACAGGGGGAGGCTACACCTTC.

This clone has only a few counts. The DNA of the CDR3 is TGTGCCAGCAGTGACGTGGGCAGTTCCAATCAGCCCCAGCATTTT. Translation: CASSDVGSSNQPQHF. V is TRBV6-4 and J is TRBJ1-5; D remains ambiguous. V was cut by 2 bases and J by 3 bases, with 11 bases left in between. Germline values: CDR1 MRHNA, CDR2 SNTAGT. This CDR3 is built from 15 residues.

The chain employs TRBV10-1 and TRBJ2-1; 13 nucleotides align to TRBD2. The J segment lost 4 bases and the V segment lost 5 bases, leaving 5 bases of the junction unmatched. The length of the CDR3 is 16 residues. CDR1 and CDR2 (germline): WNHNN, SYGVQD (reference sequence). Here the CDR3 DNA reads TGCGCCAGCAGTTCCCAGACTAGCGGGGGGTACAATGAGCAGTTCTTC. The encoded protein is CASSSQTSGGYNEQFF.

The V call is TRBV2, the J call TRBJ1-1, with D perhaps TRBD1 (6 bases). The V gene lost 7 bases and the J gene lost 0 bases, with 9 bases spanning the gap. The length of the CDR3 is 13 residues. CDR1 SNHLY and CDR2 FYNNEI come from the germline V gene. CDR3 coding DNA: TGTGCCAGCAAGCAGGGGATGAACACTGAAGCTTTCTTT. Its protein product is CASKQGMNTEAFF.